This TCR beta chain appears in the sequencing data of a study of breast tumors, draining lymph nodes, adjacent tissues. Points from the study as a whole: Tumor T cell lymph node origin was a supported hypothesis, not proven. Tumor and nontumor repertoires were significantly more similar in luminal-like than in basal-like breast cancer.

TCRdb re-called the multiplex PCR reads with MiXCR, one entry per CDR3 protein. The sample carries 150,000 to 200,000 distinct CDR3 sequences, roughly 30% recorded once. Axillary draining lymph nodes of breast cancer patients supplied the node samples. The length of the CDR3 is 16 residues. Germline V gene sequence: CDR1 LNHDA, CDR2 SQIVND (reference sequence). The germline V and J ends were trimmed by 5 bases and 5 bases, with 19 bases remaining between them. Details on this clonotype: What it binds is not known. The conserved phenylalanine or tryptophan is not found at the CDR3 terminus, so this likely reflects a read error.

The V and J genes are TRBV19 and TRBJ2-1; the D gene is possibly TRBD2 (6 bases). The receptor was isolated from a female donor with breast cancer. Some clones in this sample may be carry-over from other donors' samples. Sequencing was done on a sample of axillary lymph node tissue. CDR3 region: CASSDCGAGFNNEQFS. The CDR3 region has the DNA TGTGCCAGTAGTGACTGCGGGGCGGGGTTTAACAATGAGCAGTTCTCC.